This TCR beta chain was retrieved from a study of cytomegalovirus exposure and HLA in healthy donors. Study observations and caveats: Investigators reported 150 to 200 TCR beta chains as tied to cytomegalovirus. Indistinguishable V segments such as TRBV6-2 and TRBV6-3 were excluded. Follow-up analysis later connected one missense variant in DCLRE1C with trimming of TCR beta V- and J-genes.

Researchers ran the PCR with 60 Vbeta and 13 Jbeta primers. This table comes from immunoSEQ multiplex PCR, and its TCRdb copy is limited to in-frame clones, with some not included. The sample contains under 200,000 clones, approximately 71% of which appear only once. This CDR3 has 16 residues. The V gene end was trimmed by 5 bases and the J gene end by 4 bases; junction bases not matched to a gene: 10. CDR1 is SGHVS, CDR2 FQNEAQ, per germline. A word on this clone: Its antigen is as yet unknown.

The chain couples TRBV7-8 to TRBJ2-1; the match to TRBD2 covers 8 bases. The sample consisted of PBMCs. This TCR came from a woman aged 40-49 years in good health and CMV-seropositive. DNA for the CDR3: TGTGCCAGCAGCCGCCCTGGGACTAGGGGTTACAATGAGCAGTTCTTC. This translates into CASSRPGTRGYNEQFF.